Each of the 32 T cell receptor beta chains below was sequenced from the same sample in a study of blood T cell repertoires in COVID-19. TCRdb keeps only in-frame clones here, not all; method: immunoSEQ multiplex PCR. The sample shows some 260,000 clones, about 90% of them seen only once. Sequencing input: peripheral blood. The receptors here all came from a woman in her 70s with COVID-19, enrolled during active disease.

This clone came up once. The V and J genes are TRBV11-3 and TRBJ2-1; D not resolved. This CDR3 has 13 amino acids. Germline CDR1 SGHNT, CDR2 YENEEA. V lost 1 base to trimming and J lost 2 bases, with 3 bases between them. The CDR3 sequence is CASSLAAYNEQFF. In DNA, the CDR3 is TGTGCCAGCAGCTTAGCCGCCTACAATGAGCAGTTCTTC. Based on the CDR3 plus reference TRBV11-3 and TRBJ2-1, the full variable domain is EAGVVQSPRYKIIEKKQPVAFWCNPISGHNTLYWYLQNLGQGPELLIRYENEEAVDDSQLPKDRFSAERLKGVDSTLKIQPAELGDSAVYLCASSLAAYNEQFFGPGTRLTVL.

This clone turned up a few times. The V and J genes are TRBV4-3 and TRBJ2-1, with TRBD1 matching over 8 bases. The CDR3 has 15 residues. V was pared by 1 base and J by 4 bases, with 3 bases of the junction left unmatched. The germline gives CDR1 LGHNA, CDR2 YSLEER. The CDR3, as DNA: TGCGCCAGCAGCCAAGCAGGGACAGGATACAATGAGCAGTTCTTC. It codes for CASSQAGTGYNEQFF.

This clone was seen a single time. The rearrangement uses TRBV30 and TRBJ1-2, with D unresolved. The V and J ends lost 2 bases and 6 bases respectively, with 16 bases between them. Germline V gene lookup returns CDR1 GTSNPN and CDR2 SVGIG (reference sequence). The CDR3 totals 14 residues. The CDR3 is CAWSPQRWTHGYTF. DNA for the CDR3: TGTGCCTGGAGTCCCCAGCGGTGGACGCATGGCTACACCTTC.

V gene TRBV9 combines with J gene TRBJ1-5; D remains unclear. The germline gives CDR1 SGDLS, CDR2 YYNGEE. Trimming took off 0 bases at V and 6 bases at J, with 4 bases between the two ends. This CDR3 contains 12 residues. The CDR3: CASSVVAQPQHF. The CDR3 nucleotides read TGTGCCAGCAGCGTAGTAGCTCAGCCCCAGCATTTT.

The chain's CDR3 is CASTEQGFSHEQYF. As DNA, the CDR3 is TGCGCCAGTACCGAACAGGGGTTTAGTCACGAGCAGTACTTC. V gene TRBV5-1 combines with J gene TRBJ2-7; 7 bases align to TRBD1. J lost 5 bases, V lost 8 bases, and 13 bases had no gene match. Germline CDR1 is SGHRS and CDR2 is YFSETQ. The CDR3 runs 14 residues.

This sequence joins TRBV4-2 and TRBJ2-7, with a possible D match to TRBD1 (6 bases). This CDR3 spans 17 amino acids. Germline-derived CDR1 and CDR2 are LGHNA and YNFKEQ. The ends were cut back, 0 bases at V and 6 bases at J, with 21 bases in the middle. The DNA for the CDR3 is TGTGCCAGCAGCCAAGATTGGAAACAGGGACCTCCCTCCGAGCAGTACTTC. The encoded protein is CASSQDWKQGPPSEQYF.

V is TRBV10-3 and J is TRBJ2-7; the D gene is possibly TRBD1 (5 bases). CDR1 and CDR2 from the germline V gene are ENHRY and SYGVKD. V was shortened by 5 bases and J by 3 bases, with 11 bases between the two germline ends. This CDR3 comprises 13 residues. The CDR3 spells CAISLADSYEQYF. CDR3 DNA: TGTGCCATCAGTTTAGCCGACAGCTACGAGCAGTACTTC.

V gene TRBV5-8 combines with J gene TRBJ1-5, with 8 positions matching TRBD1. The length of the CDR3 is 15 residues. After removal of 6 bases from V and 5 bases from J, the junction contained 10 bases not matched to a gene. Germline loops: CDR1 SGHTS, CDR2 YDEGEE. CDR3 nucleotide sequence: TGTGCCAGCAATACTGACAGGGGACAGTATCAGCCCCAGCATTTT. This sequence encodes CASNTDRGQYQPQHF.

Written as DNA, the CDR3 is TGTGCCAGCAGTATAACTGGAGAGACCCAGTACTTC. Encoded protein: CASSITGETQYF. The chain carries TRBV7-9 and TRBJ2-5, with D unresolved. Germline V CDR1 and CDR2: SEHNR, FQNEAQ (reference sequence). V lost 6 bases and J 4 bases, leaving 9 bases between the germline ends. CDR3 length equals 12 residues.

This sequence joins TRBV24-1 and TRBJ1-3; TRBD1 is a possible D gene (5 bases). With 9 bases removed from V and 0 bases from J, the gap between germline ends came to 11 bases. Per germline, CDR1 KGHDR and CDR2 SFDVKD. This CDR3 is built from 14 residues. The CDR3 sequence is CATEHDSSGNTIYF. CDR3 nucleotides: TGTGCCACCGAACACGACAGCTCTGGAAACACCATATATTTT.

V and J are TRBV18 and TRBJ2-3, with 7 positions matching TRBD2. With 3 bases clipped from V and 4 bases from J, the junction kept 4 bases outside the gene matches. This CDR3 region has 14 residues. The germline V gene has CDR1 KGHSH and CDR2 LQKENI. The CDR3 DNA follows: TGTGCCAGCTCACCCCTAGCGGACGCAGATACGCAGTATTTT. As protein: CASSPLADADTQYF.

This sequence joins TRBV9 and TRBJ2-3, with 7 bases identical to TRBD2. The V segment lost 0 bases and the J segment 6 bases; nucleotides outside the gene matches: 7. The CDR3 has 15 residues. Germline V gene data show CDR1 as SGDLS and CDR2 as YYNGEE. The CDR3 spells CASSVDMTSLDTQYF. The CDR3 DNA reads as TGTGCCAGCAGCGTAGACATGACTAGCCTGGATACGCAGTATTTT. The whole variable domain, remainder taken from reference TRBV9 and TRBJ2-3, is DSGVTQTPKHLITATGQRVTLRCSPRSGDLSVYWYQQSLDQGLQFLIQYYNGEERAKGNILERFSAQQFPDLHSELNLSSLELGDSALYFCASSVDMTSLDTQYFGPGTRLTVL.

CDR3 bases: TGTGCCAGCAAATCAGGGGGAAACTATGGCTACACCTTC. Its translation: CASKSGGNYGYTF. V and J are TRBV28 and TRBJ1-2; 7 nucleotides line up with TRBD1. The CDR3 has 13 amino acids. CDR1 and CDR2 from the germline V gene are MDHEN and SYDVKM. Trimming cost V 7 bases and J 2 bases; bases outside gene matches: 4.

The CDR3 coding sequence is TGTGCCAGCTCACCCGACCGCTCACTACGACCCCTCCACTTT. Amino acid sequence: CASSPDRSLRPLHF. The chain links TRBV18 to TRBJ1-6; D ambiguous. Germline-derived CDR1 and CDR2 are KGHSH and LQKENI. The V and J ends lost 3 bases and 12 bases respectively, with 15 bases between them. The CDR3 spans 14 residues.

The chain couples TRBV18 to TRBJ1-1; weak D call: TRBD1 (6 bases). V gave up 6 bases and J gave up 4 bases, with 15 bases separating them. There are 14 residues in the CDR3. The germline V gene has CDR1 KGHSH and CDR2 LQKENI. The CDR3 sequence is CASSPDSFSTEAFF. The CDR3 nucleotides are TGTGCCAGCTCCCCGGACAGTTTTTCCACTGAAGCTTTCTTT.

The chain has TRBV28 and TRBJ2-1; weak D call: TRBD2 (7 bases). The CDR3 spans 15 residues. Germline CDR1 MDHEN, CDR2 SYDVKM. Trimming removed 3 bases at V and 6 bases at J, with 15 bases between. CDR3 DNA: TGTGCCAGCAGTTTTTCCGGGAGGACAGTCAATGAGCAGTTCTTC. Translated: CASSFSGRTVNEQFF.

This chain links TRBV11-1 with TRBJ1-3; a possible D gene is TRBD1 (5 bases). With 4 bases removed from V and 4 bases from J, the gap between germline ends came to 8 bases. The CDR3 contains 13 residues. Germline assignment: CDR1 SGHAT and CDR2 FQDESV (reference sequence). In DNA, the CDR3 is TGTGCCAGCAGCTGGACAAGAGGAAACACCATATATTTT. Translated, it gives CASSWTRGNTIYF.

The chain recombines TRBV3-1 (or the pseudogene TRBV3-2) with TRBJ2-5, with 9 bases lining up with TRBD2. Germline assignment: CDR1 LGHDT and CDR2 YNNKEL (reference sequence). The CDR3 runs 17 residues. V lost 0 bases to trimming and J lost 5 bases; unmatched junction nucleotides: 10. The CDR3 loop is CASSQETAGGPLETQYF. The CDR3 bases are TGTGCCAGCAGCCAAGAGACGGCGGGAGGGCCCCTGGAGACCCAGTACTTC.

V gene TRBV12-3 or TRBV12-4 combines with J gene TRBJ2-7, with 7 nucleotides matching TRBD1. The CDR3 covers 12 residues. Trimming removed 6 bases from V and 5 bases from J; junction bases left unmatched: 4. The CDR3, as DNA: TGTGCCAGCAGAGGGGGCGAGGACGAGCAGTACTTC. This encodes CASRGGEDEQYF.

V usage is TRBV2 and J usage is TRBJ2-5, with D possibly being TRBD2 (7 bases). This CDR3 comprises 16 residues. CDR1 is SNHLY and CDR2 is FYNNEI in the germline V gene. V lost 4 bases to trimming and J lost 4 bases, with 19 bases between them. The CDR3 sequence is CASSVISGGAGETQYF. CDR3 bases: TGTGCCAGCAGTGTAATTTCGGGGGGCGCGGGAGAGACCCAGTACTTC.

V gene TRBV15 combines with J gene TRBJ1-2; the match to TRBD1 covers 7 bases. The CDR3 totals 14 residues. Germline V gene data show CDR1 as LNHNV and CDR2 as YYDKDF (reference sequence). Trimming took 0 bases from V and 5 from J; bases not matched to a gene: 3. CDR3 protein: CATSRDGQAYGYTF. CDR3 nucleotide sequence: TGTGCCACCAGCAGAGATGGACAGGCGTATGGCTACACCTTC.

The chain has TRBV5-6 and TRBJ2-2; 8 bases match TRBD1. The CDR3 extends over 17 amino acids. Germline V gene lookup returns CDR1 SGHDT and CDR2 YYEEEE. V lost 0 bases to trimming and J lost 5 bases; unmatched junction nucleotides: 9. CDR3 amino acids: CASSLARSTGVTGELFF. The CDR3 DNA reads TGTGCCAGCAGCTTGGCCCGCTCGACAGGGGTGACCGGGGAGCTGTTTTTT.

This rearrangement joins TRBV5-1 to TRBJ2-7; D might be TRBD1 (5 bases). There are 13 residues in the CDR3. CDR1 is SGHRS, CDR2 YFSETQ, per germline. V was pared by 5 bases and J by 3 bases, with 12 bases between. The CDR3 DNA reads as TGCGCCAGCAGTAGACAGCGAAGCTACGAGCAGTACTTC. Its translation: CASSRQRSYEQYF.

This sequence joins TRBV6-5 and TRBJ1-1; 9 positions agree with TRBD1. V was pared by 4 bases and J by 3 bases, with 3 bases of the junction left unmatched. The CDR3 totals 14 residues. Germline values: CDR1 MNHEY, CDR2 SVGAGI. The CDR3 here is CASSSGTGYTEAFF. The CDR3 DNA reads TGTGCCAGCAGTTCGGGGACAGGGTACACTGAAGCTTTCTTT.

The chain links TRBV6-4 to TRBJ2-3; D is ambiguous. Germline V gives CDR1 MRHNA, CDR2 SNTAGT. V was trimmed by 2 bases and J by 6 bases, leaving 12 bases between them. The CDR3 has 14 residues. The CDR3 spells CASSDPRPTDTQYF. Written as DNA, the CDR3 is TGTGCCAGCAGTGACCCAAGACCGACTGATACGCAGTATTTT.

The V gene is TRBV4-2, the J gene TRBJ2-2; 10 bases fit TRBD1. Per germline, CDR1 LGHNA and CDR2 YNFKEQ. V was pared by 11 bases and J by 3 bases, with 9 bases of the junction left unmatched. The CDR3 covers 15 residues. This chain's CDR3 is CAASRGTGDTGELFF. The CDR3 DNA reads TGTGCCGCTTCACGGGGGACAGGGGACACCGGGGAGCTGTTTTTT.

The rearrangement joins TRBV9 to TRBJ1-2; D is undetermined. The V gene's germline CDR1 is SGDLS and CDR2 YYNGEE. Trimming cost V 3 bases and J 6 bases, with 15 bases left between them. The CDR3 contains 14 residues. Here the CDR3 reads CASSGSSPSNGYTF. The CDR3 coding sequence is TGTGCCAGCAGCGGCTCATCCCCTTCTAATGGCTACACCTTC.

The chain uses TRBV30 and TRBJ1-1; a possible D gene is TRBD1 (5 bases). The CDR3 spans 14 residues. Germline V gives CDR1 GTSNPN, CDR2 SVGIG (reference sequence). With 3 bases removed from V and 5 bases from J, the gap between germline ends came to 16 bases. CDR3 sequence reads: CAWSKGRAWTEAFF. The CDR3 DNA reads TGTGCCTGGAGCAAGGGCAGGGCGTGGACTGAAGCTTTCTTT.

The chain uses TRBV15 and TRBJ2-5; TRBD2 might be the D (5 bases). Germline assignment: CDR1 LNHNV and CDR2 YYDKDF (reference sequence). The CDR3 is made up of 15 amino acids. Trimming took 0 bases from V and 1 from J, leaving 9 bases between them. CDR3 in amino acids: CATSRDRGRQETQYF. The CDR3 region has the DNA TGTGCCACCAGCAGAGATCGGGGTCGCCAAGAGACCCAGTACTTC.

J is TRBJ2-7 and V is TRBV10-3; D is uncertain. CDR3 length: 15 amino acids. Trimming took 3 bases from V and 0 from J, leaving 12 bases between them. The germline V gene has CDR1 ENHRY and CDR2 SYGVKD. For the CDR3, the DNA is TGTGCCATCAGTGACGTTGCTACCATCTCCTACGAGCAGTACTTC. Protein sequence: CAISDVATISYEQYF.

This chain connects TRBV18 to TRBJ2-5; D call uncertain. Trimming left V 0 bases short and J 3 bases short, with 8 bases between. The CDR3 has 14 amino acids. Germline CDR1 is KGHSH and CDR2 is LQKENI. The CDR3: CASSPPPTEETQYF. CDR3 DNA sequence: TGTGCCAGCTCACCACCCCCTACGGAAGAGACCCAGTACTTC.

V is TRBV27 and J is TRBJ2-1, with 7 bases that match TRBD1. In germline, CDR1 is MNHEY, CDR2 SMNVEV (reference sequence). CDR3 length: 13 amino acids. J lost 6 bases, V lost 10 bases, and 9 bases had no gene match. The CDR3 loop is CATSQGLLNEQFF. The CDR3 DNA reads as TGTGCCACCTCACAGGGGTTACTCAATGAGCAGTTCTTC.